This T cell receptor (beta chain) was sequenced for a study of cytomegalovirus exposure and HLA in healthy donors. Findings and limits, study-wide: V- and J-gene trimming in TCR beta was tied to a missense DCLRE1C variant by an analysis performed later. Roughly uniform depth of sequencing across donors was assumed in presence/absence analyses. In a later analysis, around 18,000 TCR beta sequences were associated with HLA alleles at 0.05 false discovery rate.

V shed 5 bases and J 7 bases; nucleotides not matched to a gene: 11. Germline CDR1 reads SGHTA; CDR2 reads FQGNSA. This CDR3 has 15 residues. Both 60 Vbeta primers and 13 Jbeta primers went into the PCR. Profiled with immunoSEQ multiplex PCR; TCRdb holds only in-frame clones, not every one. The data contain 160,000 or so clones, 75% to 90% of them singletons. Notes on this clone: As yet, its antigen is unknown.

The TCR originated in a woman younger than 35 in good health and CMV-seronegative. Sequencing input: PBMCs. The chain has TRBV7-2 and TRBJ2-3, with 8 bases lining up with TRBD2. The CDR3 DNA reads as TGTGCCAGCAGCACCGGCGGGACTAGTACGAATACGCAGTATTTT. Its protein is CASSTGGTSTNTQYF.